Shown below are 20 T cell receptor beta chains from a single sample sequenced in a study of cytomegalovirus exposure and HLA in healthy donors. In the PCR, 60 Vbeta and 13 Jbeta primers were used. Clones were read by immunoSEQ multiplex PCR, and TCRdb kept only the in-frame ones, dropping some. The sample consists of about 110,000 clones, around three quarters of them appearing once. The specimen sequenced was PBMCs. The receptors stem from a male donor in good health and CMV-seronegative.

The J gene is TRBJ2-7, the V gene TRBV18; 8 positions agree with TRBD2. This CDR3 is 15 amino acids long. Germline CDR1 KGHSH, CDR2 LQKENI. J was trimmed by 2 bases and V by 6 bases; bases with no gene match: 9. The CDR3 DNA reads TGTGCCAGCTCCATCGGGGGGGTTTCCCCCTACGAGCAGTACTTC. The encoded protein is CASSIGGVSPYEQYF.

CDR3 sequence reads: CASSYSRGQSYGYTF. CDR3 in DNA: TGTGCCAGCAGTTACTCGAGGGGGCAGAGCTATGGCTACACCTTC. The V gene is TRBV6-5, the J gene TRBJ1-2; 7 bases are a match to TRBD1. Germline CDR1 is MNHEY and CDR2 is SVGAGI. This CDR3 has 15 amino acids. After removal of 0 bases from V and 4 bases from J, the junction contained 5 bases not matched to a gene.

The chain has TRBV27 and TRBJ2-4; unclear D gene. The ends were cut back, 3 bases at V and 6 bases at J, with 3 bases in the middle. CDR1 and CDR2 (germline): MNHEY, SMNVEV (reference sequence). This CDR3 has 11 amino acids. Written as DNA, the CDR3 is TGTGCCAGCAGTTTCGGAAACATTCAGTACTTC. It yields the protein CASSFGNIQYF.

CDR3 coding DNA: TGTGCCTTGGGAACGGGACAGGGGGATGAAAAACTGTTTTTT. Its translation: CALGTGQGDEKLFF. The chain recombines TRBV30 with TRBJ1-4; 11 positions agree with TRBD1. Germline lookup yields CDR1 GTSNPN and CDR2 SVGIG (reference sequence). With 7 bases clipped from V and 6 bases from J, the junction kept 7 bases outside the gene matches. CDR3 length: 14 amino acids.

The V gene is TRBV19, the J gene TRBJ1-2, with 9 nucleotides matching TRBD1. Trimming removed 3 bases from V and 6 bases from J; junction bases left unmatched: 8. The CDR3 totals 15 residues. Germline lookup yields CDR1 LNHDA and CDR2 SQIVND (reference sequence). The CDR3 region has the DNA TGTGCCAGTAGTATTAGAGGGGACAGGGTCGATGGCTACACCTTC. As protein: CASSIRGDRVDGYTF.

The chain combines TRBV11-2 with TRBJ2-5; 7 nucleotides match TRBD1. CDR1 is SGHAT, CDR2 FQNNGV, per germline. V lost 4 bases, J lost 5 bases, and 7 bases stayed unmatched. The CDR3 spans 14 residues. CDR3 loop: CASSYYRGTETQYF. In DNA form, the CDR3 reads TGTGCCAGCAGCTACTACAGGGGAACCGAGACCCAGTACTTC. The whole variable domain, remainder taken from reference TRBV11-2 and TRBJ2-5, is EAGVAQSPRYKIIEKRQSVAFWCNPISGHATLYWYQQILGQGPKLLIQFQNNGVVDDSQLPKDRFSAERLKGVDSTLKIQPAKLEDSAVYLCASSYYRGTETQYFGPGTRLLVL.

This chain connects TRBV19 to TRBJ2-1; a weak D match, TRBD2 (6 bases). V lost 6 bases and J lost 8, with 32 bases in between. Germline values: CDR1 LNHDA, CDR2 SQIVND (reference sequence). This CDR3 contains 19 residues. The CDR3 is CASSDIRFGSLHTQDEQFF. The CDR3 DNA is TGTGCCAGTAGCGATATAAGATTCGGGAGCCTCCATACACAGGATGAGCAGTTCTTC.

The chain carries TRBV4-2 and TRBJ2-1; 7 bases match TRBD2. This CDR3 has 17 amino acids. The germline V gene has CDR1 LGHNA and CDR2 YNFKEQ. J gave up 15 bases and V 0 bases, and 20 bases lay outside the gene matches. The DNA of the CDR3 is TGTGCCAGCAGCCAAGACAGGGTTGGCGGGAGCTCCTCTCGACTGTTCTTC. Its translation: CASSQDRVGGSSSRLFF.

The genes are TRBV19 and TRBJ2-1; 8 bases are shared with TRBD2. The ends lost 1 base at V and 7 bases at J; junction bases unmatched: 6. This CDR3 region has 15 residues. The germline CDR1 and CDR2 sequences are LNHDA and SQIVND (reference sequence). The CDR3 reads CASSIVKREINEQFF. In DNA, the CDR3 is TGTGCCAGTAGTATAGTCAAGCGGGAGATAAATGAGCAGTTCTTC.

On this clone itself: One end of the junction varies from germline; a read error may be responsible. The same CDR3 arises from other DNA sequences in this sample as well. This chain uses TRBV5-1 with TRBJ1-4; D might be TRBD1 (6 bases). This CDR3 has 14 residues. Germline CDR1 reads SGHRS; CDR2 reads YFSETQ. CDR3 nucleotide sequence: TGCGCCAGTAGCTTGGCAGGGGTTAATGAAAAACTGTTTTTT. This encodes CASSLAGVNEKLFF.

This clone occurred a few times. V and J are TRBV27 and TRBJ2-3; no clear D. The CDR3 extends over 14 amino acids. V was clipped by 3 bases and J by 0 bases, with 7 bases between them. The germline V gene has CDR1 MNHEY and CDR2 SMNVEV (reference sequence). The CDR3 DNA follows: TGTGCCAGCAGTTTCAGATGGAGCACAGATACGCAGTATTTT. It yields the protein CASSFRWSTDTQYF.

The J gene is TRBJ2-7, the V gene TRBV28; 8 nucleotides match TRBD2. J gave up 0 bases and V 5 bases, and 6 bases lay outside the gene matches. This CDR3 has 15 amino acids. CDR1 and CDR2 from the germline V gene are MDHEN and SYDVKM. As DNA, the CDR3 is TGTGCCAGCAGTCTGACTAGCGCCATCTCCTACGAGCAGTACTTC. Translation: CASSLTSAISYEQYF.

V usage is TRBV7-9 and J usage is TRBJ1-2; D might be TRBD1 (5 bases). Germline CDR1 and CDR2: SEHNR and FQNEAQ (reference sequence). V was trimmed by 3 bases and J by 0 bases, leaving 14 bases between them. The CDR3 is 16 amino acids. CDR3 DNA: TGTGCCAGCAGCTTCCGAGGTGGGGCCGCTAACTATGGCTACACCTTC. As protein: CASSFRGGAANYGYTF.

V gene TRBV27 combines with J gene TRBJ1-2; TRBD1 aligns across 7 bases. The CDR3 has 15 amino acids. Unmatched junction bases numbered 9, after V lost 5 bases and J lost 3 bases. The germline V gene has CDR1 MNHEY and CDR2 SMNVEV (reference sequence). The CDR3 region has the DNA TGTGCCAGCAGTCCCGGCACTGACAGGGACTATGGCTACACCTTC. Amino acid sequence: CASSPGTDRDYGYTF.

Here the CDR3 DNA reads TGTGCCAGCAGTTTAGGAGGGTTTCAGCCCCAGCATTTT. As protein: CASSLGGFQPQHF. The rearrangement links TRBV28 to TRBJ1-5; D call uncertain. The CDR3 consists of 13 residues. The V gene's germline CDR1 is MDHEN and CDR2 SYDVKM. Trimming left V 2 bases short and J 6 bases short, with 8 bases between.

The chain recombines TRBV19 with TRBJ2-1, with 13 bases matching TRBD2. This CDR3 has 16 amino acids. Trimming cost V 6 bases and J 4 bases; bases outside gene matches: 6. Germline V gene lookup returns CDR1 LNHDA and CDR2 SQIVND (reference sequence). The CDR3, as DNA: TGTGCCAGTAGGAGGACTAGCGGGAGTTCTTACAATGAGCAGTTCTTC. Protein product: CASRRTSGSSYNEQFF.

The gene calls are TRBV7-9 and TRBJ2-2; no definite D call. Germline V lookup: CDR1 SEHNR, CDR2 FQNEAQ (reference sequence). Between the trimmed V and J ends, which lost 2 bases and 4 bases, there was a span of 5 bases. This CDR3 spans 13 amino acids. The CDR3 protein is CASSLYGTGELFF. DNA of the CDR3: TGTGCCAGCAGCTTATACGGCACCGGGGAGCTGTTTTTT.

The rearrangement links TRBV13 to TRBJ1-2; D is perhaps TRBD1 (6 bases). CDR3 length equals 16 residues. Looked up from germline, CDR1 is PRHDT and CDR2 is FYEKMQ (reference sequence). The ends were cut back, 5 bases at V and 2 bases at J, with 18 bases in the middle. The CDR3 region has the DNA TGTGCCAGCAGCCCTTTGGGTACGGACAGCAACTATGGCTACACCTTC. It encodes CASSPLGTDSNYGYTF. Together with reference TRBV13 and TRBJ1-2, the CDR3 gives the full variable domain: AAGVIQSPRHLIKEKRETATLKCYPIPRHDTVYWYQQGPGQDPQFLISFYEKMQSDKGSIPDRFSAQQFSDYHSELNMSSLELGDSALYFCASSPLGTDSNYGYTFGSGTRLTVV.

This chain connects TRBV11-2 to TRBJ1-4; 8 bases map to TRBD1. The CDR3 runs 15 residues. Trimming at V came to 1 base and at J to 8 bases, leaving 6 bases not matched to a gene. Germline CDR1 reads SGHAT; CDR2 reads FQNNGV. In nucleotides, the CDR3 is TGTGCCAGCAGCTTAGCCGGACAGGGCCGGGAAAAACTGTTTTTT. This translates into CASSLAGQGREKLFF.

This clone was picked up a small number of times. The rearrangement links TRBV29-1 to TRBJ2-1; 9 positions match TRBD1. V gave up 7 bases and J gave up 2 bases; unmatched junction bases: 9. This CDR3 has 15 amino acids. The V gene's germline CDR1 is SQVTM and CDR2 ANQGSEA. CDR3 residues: CSARGGQGTYNEQFF. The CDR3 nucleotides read TGCAGCGCGCGTGGGGGACAGGGAACCTACAATGAGCAGTTCTTC.